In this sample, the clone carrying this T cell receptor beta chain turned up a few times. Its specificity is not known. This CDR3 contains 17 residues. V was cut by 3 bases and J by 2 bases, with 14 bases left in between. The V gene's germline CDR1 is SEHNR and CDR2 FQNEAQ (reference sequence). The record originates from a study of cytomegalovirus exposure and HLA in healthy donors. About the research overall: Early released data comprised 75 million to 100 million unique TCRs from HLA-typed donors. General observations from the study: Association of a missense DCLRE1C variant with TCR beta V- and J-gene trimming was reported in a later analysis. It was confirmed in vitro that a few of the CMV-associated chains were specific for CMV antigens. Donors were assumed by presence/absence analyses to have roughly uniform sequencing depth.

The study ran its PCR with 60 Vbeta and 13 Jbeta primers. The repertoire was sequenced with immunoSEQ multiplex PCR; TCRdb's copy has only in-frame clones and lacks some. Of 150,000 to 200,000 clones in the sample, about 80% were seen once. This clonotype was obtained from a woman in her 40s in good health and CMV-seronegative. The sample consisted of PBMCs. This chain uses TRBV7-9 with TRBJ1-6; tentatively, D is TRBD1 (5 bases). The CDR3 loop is CASSFSGNTPYNSPLHF. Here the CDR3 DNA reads TGTGCCAGCAGCTTTTCAGGGAACACACCCTATAATTCACCCCTCCACTTT. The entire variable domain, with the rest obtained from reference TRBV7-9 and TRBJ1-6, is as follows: DTGVSQNPRHKITKRGQNVTFRCDPISEHNRLYWYRQTLGQGPEFLTYFQNEAQLEKSRLLSDRFSAERPKGSFSTLEIQRTEQGDSAMYLCASSFSGNTPYNSPLHFGNGTRLTVT.